These 31 T cell receptor beta chains came from one sample sequenced in a study of Ad26.COV2.S vaccination and SARS-CoV-2 variants. Some clones are missing from TCRdb's copy, which holds only in-frame ones; the method was immunoSEQ multiplex PCR. The data hold tens of thousands of clones, with roughly 83% observed a single time. The sample consisted of peripheral blood, taken after recovery from COVID-19. These receptors all come from a human donor who had recovered from COVID-19.

V gene TRBV24-1 combines with J gene TRBJ1-1, with D tentatively TRBD1 (5 bases). The CDR3 is 15 amino acids. The V and J ends lost 7 bases and 1 base respectively, with 15 bases between them. Germline V gives CDR1 KGHDR, CDR2 SFDVKD. The CDR3 loop is CATRGPGLTNTEAFF. CDR3 nucleotide sequence: TGTGCCACCAGGGGGCCGGGACTTACGAACACTGAAGCTTTCTTT.

Regarding this clone: A junction end diverges from the germline sequence, so it may reflect a read error. V is TRBV7-9 and J is TRBJ2-1; 8 nucleotides line up with TRBD2. From germline, CDR1 is SEHNR and CDR2 FQNEAQ (reference sequence). The CDR3 loop spans 15 amino acids. CDR3: CASSLGGPLAGSEVF. As DNA, the CDR3 is TGTGCCAGCAGCTTAGGAGGTCCCTTAGCGGGAAGTGAGGTCTTC.

The chain recombines TRBV6-2 or TRBV6-3 with TRBJ2-7; D gene ambiguous. V lost 0 bases to trimming and J lost 4 bases, with 13 bases between them. The CDR3 totals 15 residues. Per germline, CDR1 MNHEY and CDR2 SVGEGT. This CDR3 reads CASSYSIITNYEQYV. CDR3 DNA: TGTGCCAGCAGTTACTCGATTATTACCAATTACGAGCAGTACGTC.

This CDR3 reads CATSDPSGGTDTQYF. CDR3 bases: TGTGCCACCAGTGATCCTAGCGGGGGCACAGATACGCAGTATTTT. The J gene is TRBJ2-3, the V gene TRBV24-1; 9 nucleotides line up with TRBD2. Germline loops: CDR1 KGHDR, CDR2 SFDVKD. There are 15 residues in the CDR3. The V and J ends lost 3 bases and 1 base, in that order; junction bases with no gene match: 1.

V gene TRBV6-5 combines with J gene TRBJ2-2; tentative D call: TRBD1 (5 bases). V was cut by 2 bases and J by 2 bases, with 9 bases left in between. The CDR3 extends over 15 amino acids. Germline CDR1 MNHEY, CDR2 SVGAGI. CDR3 protein: CASSYETDNTGELFF. The DNA for the CDR3 is TGTGCCAGCAGTTACGAGACAGACAACACCGGGGAGCTGTTTTTT.

In regard to this clone: At one boundary the junction diverges from the germline segment, which might be a read error. V usage is TRBV27 and J usage is TRBJ2-2; D is perhaps TRBD1 (5 bases). Germline V lookup: CDR1 MNHEY, CDR2 SMNVEV (reference sequence). The CDR3 length is 15 residues. The CDR3 loop reads CATWTDTSNTEELFF. The CDR3 DNA reads as TGTGCCACCTGGACGGACACCTCGAACACCGAGGAGCTGTTTTTT.

By frequency in the sample, this clone is medium-sized. V and J are TRBV5-1 and TRBJ2-4; the match to TRBD2 covers 14 bases. The trim removed 3 bases at V and 1 base at J, leaving 12 bases unmatched. CDR1 is SGHRS and CDR2 is YFSETQ in the germline V gene. The length of the CDR3 is 20 residues. This CDR3 reads CASSSETGTSGGLAKNIQYF. CDR3 nucleotides: TGCGCCAGCAGCTCAGAAACCGGGACTAGCGGGGGCCTGGCCAAAAACATTCAGTACTTC.

The chain is built from TRBV28 and TRBJ1-5; D is perhaps TRBD1 (6 bases). The CDR3 covers 16 residues. Germline CDR1 MDHEN, CDR2 SYDVKM. V gave up 3 bases and J gave up 0 bases, with 12 bases separating them. This CDR3 reads CASSFTGIYSNQPQHF. The DNA for the CDR3 is TGTGCCAGCAGTTTTACAGGGATCTATAGCAATCAGCCCCAGCATTTT. The full variable domain, with the rest looked up from reference TRBV28 and TRBJ1-5, is DVKVTQSSRYLVKRTGEKVFLECVQDMDHENMFWYRQDPGLGLRLIYFSYDVKMKEKGDIPEGYSVSREKKERFSLILESASTNQTSMYLCASSFTGIYSNQPQHFGDGTRLSIL.

The chain has TRBV19 and TRBJ1-5; 7 bases are shared with TRBD1. This CDR3 is 15 amino acids long. Looked up from germline, CDR1 is LNHDA and CDR2 is SQIVND (reference sequence). The ends lost 5 bases at V and 5 bases at J; junction bases unmatched: 9. The CDR3 coding sequence is TGTGCCAGTAGTCTTAACAGGGGAAGCGATCAGCCCCAGCATTTT. Protein sequence: CASSLNRGSDQPQHF. Looking up the rest from reference TRBV19 and TRBJ1-5 gives the full variable domain: DGGITQSPKYLFRKEGQNVTLSCEQNLNHDAMYWYRQDPGQGLRLIYYSQIVNDFQKGDIAEGYSVSREKKESFPLTVTSAQKNPTAFYLCASSLNRGSDQPQHFGDGTRLSIL.

The J gene is TRBJ2-7, the V gene TRBV3-1 (or the pseudogene TRBV3-2), with unresolved D. CDR3 length equals 13 residues. V was shortened by 1 base and J by 3 bases, with 7 bases between the two germline ends. Germline CDR1 reads LGHDT; CDR2 reads YNNKEL (reference sequence). In DNA form, the CDR3 reads TGTGCCAGCAGCCAAGGGGTCCACTACGAGCAGTACGTC. It encodes CASSQGVHYEQYV.

The chain couples TRBV7-2 to TRBJ2-1; TRBD1 matches at 12 bases. V shed 3 bases and J 8 bases; nucleotides not matched to a gene: 5. Germline CDR1 and CDR2: SGHTA and FQGNSA. This CDR3 has 15 residues. CDR3 in amino acids: CASSFPGQGAHEQFF. Written as DNA, the CDR3 is TGTGCCAGCAGCTTTCCGGGACAGGGGGCCCATGAGCAGTTCTTC.

The chain couples TRBV11-1 to TRBJ1-3; perhaps TRBD1 as D (5 bases). CDR1 is SGHAT, CDR2 FQDESV, per germline (reference sequence). V lost 5 bases and J lost 0, with 11 bases in between. The CDR3 is made up of 15 amino acids. CDR3 in amino acids: CASSQRQSSGNTIYF. The DNA of the CDR3 is TGTGCCAGCAGCCAAAGACAGAGCTCTGGAAACACCATATATTTT. Filled out from reference TRBV11-1 and TRBJ1-3, the complete variable domain reads EAEVAQSPRYKITEKSQAVAFWCDPISGHATLYWYRQILGQGPELLVQFQDESVVDDSQLPKDRFSAERLKGVDSTLKIQPAELGDSAMYLCASSQRQSSGNTIYFGEGSWLTVV.

The chain uses TRBV3-1 (or the pseudogene TRBV3-2) and TRBJ2-1; 12 nucleotides agree with TRBD2. J was trimmed by 11 bases and V by 0 bases; bases with no gene match: 11. There are 17 residues in the CDR3. The germline V gene has CDR1 LGHDT and CDR2 YNNKEL (reference sequence). As DNA, the CDR3 is TGTGCCAGCAGCCAAGACAGGAGAGGACTAGCGGGGCCGAAGCAGTTCTTC. Translated, it gives CASSQDRRGLAGPKQFF.

This chain joins TRBV11-2 and TRBJ2-5; 9 positions match TRBD1. This CDR3 has 15 residues. Losses at the gene ends were 6 bases for V and 2 bases for J; bases not matched to a gene: 7. The V gene's germline CDR1 is SGHAT and CDR2 FQNNGV. As DNA, the CDR3 is TGTGCCAGCAGGACAGGGGGAGGCGAACAAGAGACCCAGTACTTC. This translates into CASRTGGGEQETQYF.

The chain uses TRBV4-2 and TRBJ1-1; the D gene is possibly TRBD1 (5 bases). Per the germline V gene, CDR1 is LGHNA and CDR2 is YNFKEQ. Trimming shortened V by 0 bases and J by 4 bases, and 12 bases separated the two germline ends. CDR3 length: 15 residues. The CDR3 spells CASSQEGTGGTEAFF. As DNA, the CDR3 is TGTGCCAGCAGCCAAGAGGGGACGGGGGGCACTGAAGCTTTCTTT.

The J gene is TRBJ2-5, the V gene TRBV6-1, with unresolved D. The germline CDR1 and CDR2 sequences are MNHNS and SASEGT. V was cut by 2 bases and J by 0 bases, with 16 bases left in between. The CDR3 loop spans 17 amino acids. The CDR3, as DNA: TGTGCCAGCAGTGAACCCGTCTCACCCTTTTACCAAGAGACCCAGTACTTC. Amino acid sequence: CASSEPVSPFYQETQYF.

The chain employs TRBV4-2 and TRBJ1-6; 8 nucleotides agree with TRBD1. The CDR3 loop spans 16 amino acids. The germline CDR1 and CDR2 sequences are LGHNA and YNFKEQ. With V trimmed by 3 bases and J by 9 bases, 10 bases remained unmatched. Written as DNA, the CDR3 is TGTGCCAGCAGCCAGGCCAGGGGGCCGCTCACTTCACCCCTCCACTTT. Its translation is CASSQARGPLTSPLHF.

The V gene is TRBV27, the J gene TRBJ2-5; D is possibly TRBD1 (6 bases). Germline CDR1 MNHEY, CDR2 SMNVEV (reference sequence). The V end lost 0 bases, the J end lost 4 bases, and 15 bases lay between the germline ends. The CDR3 has 16 amino acids. In nucleotides, the CDR3 is TGTGCCAGCAGTTTATCCTCCGACAGGAGGAGAGAGACCCAGTACTTC. The encoded protein is CASSLSSDRRRETQYF.

This chain uses TRBV5-4 with TRBJ1-1; weak D call: TRBD1 (6 bases). Germline loops: CDR1 SGHNT, CDR2 YYREEE (reference sequence). Trimming took 6 bases from V and 5 from J, leaving 20 bases between them. The CDR3 covers 15 residues. CDR3 sequence reads: CASISGTPPRTEAFF. The CDR3 DNA follows: TGTGCCAGCATCTCCGGGACACCTCCTAGGACTGAAGCTTTCTTT.

The V gene is TRBV7-2, the J gene TRBJ1-4, with TRBD1 matching 7 bases. CDR3 length: 15 amino acids. V lost 1 base, J lost 7 bases, and 6 bases stayed unmatched. Looked up from germline, CDR1 is SGHTA and CDR2 is FQGNSA. The CDR3, as DNA: TGTGCCAGCAGCTTAGGGACAGGACAAGGTGAAAAACTGTTTTTT. Amino acids: CASSLGTGQGEKLFF.

The rearrangement uses TRBV11-2 and TRBJ2-1; 8 bases are shared with TRBD2. This CDR3 contains 14 residues. J lost 6 bases, V lost 7 bases, and 8 bases had no gene match. Looked up from germline, CDR1 is SGHAT and CDR2 is FQNNGV. CDR3 nucleotide sequence: TGTGCCAGCACCTCTGTGGCGGGAGGCAATGAGCAGTTCTTC. Its translation: CASTSVAGGNEQFF.

The V gene is TRBV5-4, the J gene TRBJ2-5, with 15 bases matching TRBD2. CDR1 is SGHNT and CDR2 is YYREEE in the germline V gene (reference sequence). The J segment lost 4 bases and the V segment lost 3 bases, leaving 1 base of the junction unmatched. This CDR3 contains 15 residues. CDR3 in DNA: TGTGCCAGCAGCTCGGGACTAGCGGGGGGAGAGACCCAGTACTTC. This codes for CASSSGLAGGETQYF.

V and J are TRBV7-3 and TRBJ2-2; perhaps TRBD2 as D (5 bases). Germline assignment: CDR1 SGHTA and CDR2 FQGTGA. V was pared by 1 base and J by 8 bases, with 11 bases between. CDR3 length equals 14 residues. CDR3 in amino acids: CASSLMRDTGELFF. DNA of the CDR3: TGTGCCAGCAGCTTAATGAGGGATACGGGGGAGCTGTTTTTT.

The chain links TRBV19 to TRBJ1-1; 7 bases align to TRBD1. V shed 3 bases, J shed 0 bases, and the junction held 4 bases outside the gene matches. CDR1 is LNHDA and CDR2 is SQIVND in the germline V gene (reference sequence). CDR3 size: 15 residues. The CDR3 DNA follows: TGTGCCAGTAGTATCCGGGACAGCCTGAACACTGAAGCTTTCTTT. As protein: CASSIRDSLNTEAFF. Supplemented by reference TRBV19 and TRBJ1-1, the full variable domain reads DGGITQSPKYLFRKEGQNVTLSCEQNLNHDAMYWYRQDPGQGLRLIYYSQIVNDFQKGDIAEGYSVSREKKESFPLTVTSAQKNPTAFYLCASSIRDSLNTEAFFGQGTRLTVV.

The V gene is TRBV7-3, the J gene TRBJ1-6; D is unresolved. This CDR3 is 14 amino acids long. With 1 base removed from V and 7 bases from J, the gap between germline ends came to 8 bases. The germline V gene has CDR1 SGHTA and CDR2 FQGTGA. CDR3 coding DNA: TGTGCCAGCAGCTTAAAAGCAGTCAATTCACCCCTCCACTTT. It encodes CASSLKAVNSPLHF. The complete variable domain, with remaining parts taken from reference TRBV7-3 and TRBJ1-6, reads GAGVSQTPSNKVTEKGKYVELRCDPISGHTALYWYRQSLGQGPEFLIYFQGTGAADDSGLPNDRFFAVRPEGSVSTLKIQRTERGDSAVYLCASSLKAVNSPLHFGNGTRLTVT.

The chain employs TRBV3-1 (or the pseudogene TRBV3-2) and TRBJ1-1, with D possibly matching TRBD1 (5 bases). The CDR3 is 12 residues long. Trimming took 4 bases from V and 11 from J, leaving 14 bases between them. Germline values: CDR1 LGHDT, CDR2 YNNKEL (reference sequence). CDR3 protein: CASSRGAAGAFF. The CDR3 DNA reads TGTGCCAGCAGCCGTGGGGCAGCCGGGGCTTTCTTT.

The chain carries TRBV19 and TRBJ1-4; D is unclear. In germline, CDR1 is LNHDA, CDR2 SQIVND (reference sequence). Trimming removed 3 bases at V and 6 bases at J, with 8 bases between. The CDR3 spans 13 residues. The CDR3 region is CASSMTRDEKLFF. CDR3 coding DNA: TGTGCCAGTAGTATGACGAGGGATGAAAAACTGTTTTTT.

The chain links TRBV27 to TRBJ2-1; 8 nucleotides agree with TRBD2. V lost 4 bases to trimming and J lost 1 base; unmatched junction nucleotides: 6. Germline CDR1 and CDR2: MNHEY and SMNVEV (reference sequence). This CDR3 spans 16 amino acids. The chain's CDR3 is CASSWSGSLSYNEQFF. In DNA form, the CDR3 reads TGTGCCAGCAGTTGGAGCGGGAGTTTATCCTACAATGAGCAGTTCTTC.

The V and J genes are TRBV6-5 and TRBJ1-1, with no clear D. In germline, CDR1 is MNHEY, CDR2 SVGAGI. V lost 7 bases to trimming and J lost 1 base, with 10 bases between them. The CDR3 loop spans 13 amino acids. The CDR3 bases are TGTGCCAGCACTACCCCGGGGAACACTGAAGCTTTCTTT. It yields the protein CASTTPGNTEAFF.

DNA of the CDR3: TGCGCCAGCAGTTTAACAGTAGCCTACAATGAGCAGTTCTTC. Translated: CASSLTVAYNEQFF. This chain links TRBV5-1 with TRBJ2-1, with D unclear. The CDR3 consists of 14 residues. With 5 bases removed from V and 2 bases from J, the gap between germline ends came to 11 bases. In germline, CDR1 is SGHRS, CDR2 YFSETQ.

This clone was detected only a few times. J is TRBJ2-5 and V is TRBV30, with 9 positions matching TRBD2. With V trimmed by 4 bases and J by 0 bases, 9 bases remained unmatched. The germline V gene has CDR1 GTSNPN and CDR2 SVGIG (reference sequence). The CDR3 runs to 16 residues. The CDR3 region has the DNA TGTGCCTGGAATGTCCTAGCGGGGACCTACCAAGAGACCCAGTACTTC. It translates to CAWNVLAGTYQETQYF. Full variable domain (remainder filled in from reference TRBV30 and TRBJ2-5): SQTIHQWPATLVQPVGSPLSLECTVEGTSNPNLYWYRQAAGRGLQLLFYSVGIGQISSEVPQNLSASRPQDRQFILSSKKLLLSDSGFYLCAWNVLAGTYQETQYFGPGTRLLVL.